This TCR beta chain was profiled in a study of blood T cells in healthy people across ages. It was with a sample-barcoded 5' primer and a J-beta primer mix that a second PCR of roughly 6 to 12 cycles was run. Samples each returned at least 2.5 million CDR3-containing paired-end reads. TCRdb fed the 5' RACE reads into MiXCR, producing one record per CDR3 protein. This sample has 550,000 to 800,000 distinct CDR3 sequences, with under 25% found just once. Many counts were recorded for this clonotype. What it binds is not known. Study results and caveats: Long-lived and aged donors differed, with more naive CD4+ cells and higher diversity in the long-lived. It was not possible, with unsorted PBMCs, to conclusively compare naive and antigen-experienced cells.

Russia was home to the donors, healthy Caucasian individuals aged roughly 6 to 90. Sequencing was carried out using blood. This clonotype was sampled from a man between 70 and 80 years old in good health.

The CDR3 spells CASSLPHGQGTYGYTF. Here the CDR3 DNA reads TGTGCCAGCAGTTTACCCCACGGACAGGGGACCTATGGCTACACCTTC. V usage is TRBV28 and J usage is TRBJ1-2, with 9 bases aligning to TRBD1. Unmatched junction bases numbered 8, after V lost 2 bases and J lost 4 bases. CDR1 and CDR2 from the germline V gene are MDHEN and SYDVKM. The CDR3 spans 16 residues.